The entry below describes one TCR beta chain. The data originate from a study of blood T cell repertoires in COVID-19. Overall study: Acute-phase and convalescent COVID-19 samples originated in the United States, Italy and Spain. Sources were T cells, B-cell-depleted T cells, or PBMCs; the material itself was cDNA or gDNA.

Methods used by the authors: Quantification of nucleated cells was approximated via reference gene primer amplification. Using immunoSEQ multiplex PCR, the repertoire was profiled, and TCRdb retains in-frame clones only, with some absent. That table furnishes V, J and clone size, whereas the DNA furnished D and trimming. The sample lists over 200,000 clones; around nine tenths were seen once. This CDR3 is built from 19 residues. Trimming cost V 3 bases and J 0 bases; bases outside gene matches: 10. The germline V gene encodes CDR1 MDHEN and CDR2 SYDVKM. The clonotype comes from a man between 60 and 75 years old who had recovered from COVID-19. Sequenced: peripheral blood. This chain joins TRBV28 and TRBJ2-6; 8 bases match TRBD1. The DNA of the CDR3 is TGTGCCAGCAGTTTGCAGCCAGGGGGCCCGAGCTCTGGGGCCAACGTCCTGACTTTC. This codes for CASSLQPGGPSSGANVLTF.